These 3 T cell receptor beta chains originate from one sample sequenced in a study of T cells in Graves' hyperthyroidism and ophthalmopathy. There were TCR beta CDR3 regions amplified from RNA transcripts. With the HTBI primer set, the TCR CDR3 went through a first round of RT-PCR. TCRdb fed the multiplex PCR reads into MiXCR, producing one record per CDR3 protein. The table includes approximately 590,000 distinct CDR3 sequences, roughly 46% detected once. The sequenced sample consisted of peripheral blood or thyroid tissue (not recorded which). These receptors originate from a woman under 30 with Graves' hyperthyroidism.

The genes are TRBV2 and TRBJ1-5, with no clear D. From germline, CDR1 is SNHLY and CDR2 FYNNEI. V shed 2 bases and J shed 4 bases, with 15 bases lying between them. The CDR3 has 16 amino acids. CDR3 protein: CASSEREFFRNQPQHF. CDR3 nucleotide sequence: TGTGCCAGCAGTGAAAGGGAGTTCTTTCGGAATCAGCCCCAGCATTTT.

The rearrangement links TRBV30 to TRBJ1-5, with 7 bases aligning to TRBD1. The CDR3 runs 13 residues. Trimming took 0 bases from V and 7 from J; bases not matched to a gene: 3. Germline V gene data show CDR1 as GTSNPN and CDR2 as SVGIG (reference sequence). This CDR3 reads CAWSVSGGQPQHF. Written as DNA, the CDR3 is TGTGCCTGGAGTGTGTCAGGGGGACAGCCCCAGCATTTT.

V is TRBV12-3 or TRBV12-4 and J is TRBJ2-5, with D unresolved. The CDR3 covers 15 residues. V lost 8 bases and J lost 2, with 18 bases in between. CDR3 loop: CASSPSAAKQETQYF. The CDR3 nucleotides read TGTGCCAGCTCACCTTCCGCAGCCAAGCAAGAGACCCAGTACTTC.